A selection of T cell receptor beta chains follows, all from one sample in a study of shared clonotypes between healthy human individuals. Assay: immunoSEQ multiplex PCR; the TCRdb copy retains only in-frame clones and omits some. The sample contains about 590,000 clones, around 95% of which appear only once. Material: naive CD8+ T cells sorted from blood. These receptors were obtained from a woman aged 30 to 39 in good health. Each CDR3 is given with its conserved first and last residue. The order of the fields is clone size, D gene, V gene, J gene, CDR3 protein, CDR3 DNA. D genes are given only for firm matches. Not every row has a clone size; where given, it reads once, few, many or a size class.

.,TRBD2,TRBV18,TRBJ2-1,CASSPASGGYSSYNEQFF,TGTGCCAGCTCACCCGCGTCGGGGGGGTACAGCTCCTACAATGAGCAGTTCTTC
few,TRBD1,TRBV19,TRBJ1-2,CASSILAGGAYGYTF,TGTGCCAGTAGTATCCTAGCAGGGGGCGCCTACGGCTACACCTTC
.,TRBD2,TRBV7-9,TRBJ2-3,CASSPGLAGDTQYF,TGTGCCAGCAGCCCCGGACTAGCGGGAGATACGCAGTATTTT
.,.,TRBV5-4,TRBJ2-5,CASSHRGIQETQYF,TGTGCCAGCAGCCATCGGGGGATCCAAGAGACCCAGTACTTC
once,.,TRBV25-1,TRBJ2-7,CASRHSYEQYF,TGTGCCAGCAGGCACAGCTACGAGCAGTACTTC
.,.,TRBV2,TRBJ1-5,CASSPLPVTSNQPQHF,TGTGCCAGCAGTCCATTACCCGTCACGAGCAATCAGCCCCAGCATTTT
.,.,TRBV11-2,TRBJ1-2,CASSLVRARDYGYTF,TGTGCCAGCAGCTTAGTGAGGGCTCGGGACTATGGCTACACCTTC
.,.,TRBV11-3,TRBJ2-1,CASSLVSGLHEQFF,TGTGCCAGCAGCTTGGTATCGGGGCTGCATGAGCAGTTCTTC
.,.,TRBV9,TRBJ2-4,CASSVGETVLRNIQYF,TGTGCCAGCAGCGTAGGGGAAACGGTCCTTAGGAACATTCAGTACTTC
.,TRBD1,TRBV27,TRBJ2-7,CASSLGQDYEQYF,TGTGCCAGCAGCCTAGGACAGGACTACGAGCAGTACTTC
.,.,TRBV11-2,TRBJ2-7,CASSPPGGPIYEQYF,TGTGCCAGCAGCCCCCCGGGGGGCCCGATCTACGAGCAGTACTTC
.,.,TRBV14,TRBJ1-3,CASSQDRGVSSGNTIYF,TGTGCCAGCAGCCAAGATCGCGGAGTGAGCTCTGGAAACACCATATATTTT
once,TRBD2,TRBV5-1,TRBJ2-1,CASSFGLAGAIPYNEQFF,TGCGCCAGCAGCTTCGGACTAGCGGGAGCAATTCCCTACAATGAGCAGTTCTTC
.,.,TRBV19,TRBJ2-4,CASSIELTVAKNIQYF,TGTGCCAGTAGTATTGAGCTCACGGTAGCCAAAAACATTCAGTACTTC
.,.,TRBV7-8,TRBJ1-5,CASSPGQTNYQPQHF,TGTGCCAGCAGCCCCGGACAGACCAATTATCAGCCCCAGCATTTT
few,TRBD2,TRBV5-5,TRBJ2-7,CASSETSGNEQYF,TGTGCCAGCAGCGAGACTAGCGGAAACGAGCAGTACTTC
.,TRBD2,TRBV28,TRBJ2-2,CASSHLAGPTGELFF,TGTGCCAGCAGTCACCTAGCGGGACCCACCGGGGAGCTGTTTTTT
.,.,TRBV7-2,TRBJ1-2,CASSFQGGYGYTF,TGTGCCAGCAGCTTTCAGGGAGGCTATGGCTACACCTTC
.,.,TRBV29-1,TRBJ2-7,CSVGHSSYEQYF,TGCAGCGTTGGACACAGCTCCTACGAGCAGTACTTC
.,TRBD1,TRBV6-1,TRBJ1-4,CASRTGFQEKLFF,TGTGCCAGCAGGACAGGGTTTCAGGAAAAACTGTTTTTT
.,TRBD2,TRBV9,TRBJ2-5,CASSVGGAGGAETQYF,TGTGCCAGCAGCGTAGGGGGAGCGGGAGGCGCAGAGACCCAGTACTTC
.,.,TRBV5-1,TRBJ1-5,CASSLAGTPNQPQHF,TGCGCCAGCAGCTTGGCAGGTACCCCCAATCAGCCCCAGCATTTT
once,.,TRBV5-5,TRBJ2-7,CASSLYQGLRGYEQYF,TGTGCCAGCAGCTTGTATCAGGGATTAAGAGGGTACGAGCAGTACTTC
.,TRBD2,TRBV4-1,TRBJ2-7,CASSPQGGRALGYEQYF,TGCGCCAGCAGCCCACAGGGCGGGAGGGCCTTGGGCTACGAGCAGTACTTC
.,.,TRBV30,TRBJ1-1,CAWSYGRGAFF,TGTGCCTGGAGTTACGGCAGAGGAGCTTTCTTT
.,TRBD1,TRBV2,TRBJ1-1,CASSGGQGNTEAFF,TGTGCCAGCAGCGGGGGACAGGGAAACACTGAAGCTTTCTTT
.,TRBD2,TRBV27,TRBJ2-2,CASSITSGRITGELFF,TGTGCCAGCAGTATTACTAGCGGGAGGATCACCGGGGAGCTGTTTTTT
.,.,TRBV4-1,TRBJ1-5,CASSQVIGGRDQPQHF,TGCGCCAGCAGCCAAGTAATCGGAGGGCGGGATCAGCCCCAGCATTTT
.,.,TRBV29-1,TRBJ2-2,CSASGQGVANTGELFF,TGCAGCGCCTCGGGCCAAGGAGTGGCGAACACCGGGGAGCTGTTTTTT
.,.,TRBV2,TRBJ1-5,CASSEKGISNQPQHF,TGTGCCAGCAGTGAAAAGGGGATTAGCAATCAGCCCCAGCATTTT
.,.,TRBV19,TRBJ2-6,CASSIVPGTGANVLTF,TGTGCCAGTAGTATAGTCCCAGGTACCGGGGCCAACGTCCTGACTTTC
.,.,TRBV28,TRBJ2-7,CASSPHYEGDRDHEQYF,TGTGCCAGCAGTCCTCACTATGAAGGGGACCGGGACCACGAGCAGTACTTC
.,.,TRBV4-2,TRBJ2-7,CASSQGLDTYEQYF,TGTGCCAGCAGCCAAGGACTCGACACGTACGAGCAGTACTTC
few,.,TRBV4-1,TRBJ1-5,CASSQDEGGGNQPQHF,TGCGCCAGCAGCCAAGATGAAGGGGGAGGCAATCAGCCCCAGCATTTT
.,.,TRBV25-1,TRBJ2-1,CATTQGLAAYNEQFF,TGTGCCACTACCCAGGGGCTAGCGGCTTACAATGAGCAGTTCTTC
once,TRBD1,TRBV5-1,TRBJ2-3,CASSLTGEADTQYF,TGCGCCAGCAGCTTGACAGGGGAAGCAGATACGCAGTATTTT
.,.,TRBV7-9,TRBJ1-1,CASTTRVNEAFF,TGTGCCAGCACCACGCGAGTGAATGAAGCTTTCTTT
.,.,TRBV6-6,TRBJ2-7,CASSYSGGEQYF,TGTGCCAGCAGTTACTCGGGCGGCGAGCAGTACTTC
.,TRBD2,TRBV4-1,TRBJ2-1,CASSLRTSGKYNEQFF,TGCGCCAGCAGCCTTCGGACTAGCGGGAAATACAATGAGCAGTTCTTC
once,TRBD2,TRBV4-1,TRBJ2-7,CASSQEVTSVKQYF,TGCGCCAGCAGCCAAGAAGTGACTAGCGTCAAGCAGTACTTC
.,.,TRBV6-5,TRBJ1-1,CASSFGEGVSTEAFF,TGTGCCAGCAGTTTCGGCGAGGGCGTAAGCACTGAAGCTTTCTTT
.,.,TRBV11-2,TRBJ2-5,CASSSVAWETQYF,TGTGCCAGCAGCTCAGTGGCGTGGGAGACCCAGTACTTC
.,.,TRBV5-6,TRBJ2-4,CASSGSGTPEHF,TGTGCCAGCAGCGGGAGTGGGACACCGGAGCACTTC
few,.,TRBV7-5,TRBJ2-3,CVRSPLGLSSTDTQYF,TGTGTCAGAAGCCCGTTGGGACTATCTAGCACAGATACGCAGTATTTT
once,.,TRBV28,TRBJ2-5,CASSLFARKETQYF,TGTGCCAGCAGTTTATTTGCTCGTAAAGAGACCCAGTACTTC
.,TRBD1,TRBV29-1,TRBJ1-1,CSVVTGRNTEAFF,TGCAGCGTTGTGACAGGGAGGAACACTGAAGCTTTCTTT
.,TRBD2,TRBV11-2,TRBJ2-7,CASSTAGGGYEQYF,TGTGCCAGCAGCACCGCCGGCGGGGGCTACGAGCAGTACTTC
.,TRBD2,TRBV2,TRBJ2-7,CAARTSDYEQYF,TGTGCCGCAAGGACTAGCGACTACGAGCAGTACTTC
.,.,TRBV19,TRBJ1-1,CASSIGGITEAFF,TGTGCCAGTAGTATAGGAGGGATCACTGAAGCTTTCTTT
once,.,TRBV14,TRBJ1-1,CASSQAVMNTEAFF,TGTGCCAGCAGCCAAGCTGTTATGAACACTGAAGCTTTCTTT
.,TRBD2,TRBV7-8,TRBJ2-1,CASSPGTSPNEQFF,TGTGCCAGCAGCCCCGGGACTAGCCCTAATGAGCAGTTCTTC
.,.,TRBV11-2,TRBJ1-4,CASSRVNEKLFF,TGTGCCAGCAGCCGGGTTAATGAAAAACTGTTTTTT
once,TRBD2,TRBV7-2,TRBJ2-3,CASSSDGTSGEADTQYF,TGTGCCAGCAGCTCTGACGGGACTAGCGGGGAGGCAGATACGCAGTATTTT
.,.,TRBV28,TRBJ2-5,CASSPLDTHQETQYF,TGTGCCAGCAGCCCCCTGGACACCCACCAAGAGACCCAGTACTTC
.,.,TRBV15,TRBJ1-5,CATSRDFGVGQPQHF,TGTGCCACCAGCAGAGACTTCGGGGTAGGCCAGCCCCAGCATTTT
.,.,TRBV27,TRBJ2-7,CASSLAAGQWYEQYF,TGTGCCAGCAGTTTAGCGGCGGGGCAGTGGTACGAGCAGTACTTC
.,.,TRBV4-2,TRBJ2-7,CASRDGPSYEQYF,TGTGCCAGCAGGGACGGGCCATCCTACGAGCAGTACTTC
.,.,TRBV13,TRBJ2-2,CASSFRLGAVGVTGELFF,TGTGCCAGCAGCTTTCGGTTAGGGGCAGTGGGTGTCACCGGGGAGCTGTTTTTT